What follows is one T cell receptor beta chain and its context. The data were taken from a study of OX40 agonist ivuxolimab in advanced cancers. The CDR3 is 16 amino acids. CDR1 and CDR2 from the germline V gene are MDHEN and SYDVKM. V trimming: 6 bases; J trimming: 2 bases; junction bases outside the gene matches: 10. Generated by immunoSEQ multiplex PCR, the TCRdb table keeps only in-frame clones and is missing some. Among around 100,000 clones listed, more than 85% were seen once. The sequence was obtained from an adult with an advanced solid tumor such as melanoma, head and neck, liver or kidney cancer. The sequences come from CD4+ or CD8+ T cells sorted from blood, collected in a trial of the OX40 agonist ivuxolimab. The chain is built from TRBV28 and TRBJ2-5; 9 bases agree with TRBD2. The CDR3 protein is CASSSTGLAPQETQYF. DNA of the CDR3: TGTGCCAGCAGCTCAACCGGACTAGCGCCACAAGAGACCCAGTACTTC.